Listed below are T cell receptor beta chains from one sample, sequenced in a study of blood T cells in healthy people across ages. TCRdb reprocessed the 5' RACE reads via MiXCR and lists one record per CDR3 protein. The table lists fewer than 800,000 distinct CDR3 sequences, approximately 25% of them singletons, with 9.4% in the top ten. These data are also associated with another study on T cells of mothers and their children.

Sequenced sample: blood. The receptors were sampled from a boy aged 5-17 years in good health. Both conserved end residues are part of each CDR3. Not every row has a clone size; where given, it reads once, few, many or a size class.

size	V	J	CDR3
few	TRBV29-1	TRBJ2-1	CSVEGPSVSYNEQFF
few	TRBV29-1	TRBJ2-7	CSVSGGREQYF
few	TRBV5-1	TRBJ1-4	CASRPEGKVEKLFF
NA	TRBV5-6	TRBJ1-2	CASSLVRQYGYTF
NA	TRBV4-2	TRBJ2-7	CASSQGVSGAYEQYF
few	TRBV7-8	TRBJ2-4	CASSLVSGMAKNIQYF
few	TRBV11-3	TRBJ1-1	CASSSPSPGMNAEAFF
few	TRBV9	TRBJ2-7	CASSVDGGDNEQYF
NA	TRBV20-1	TRBJ2-7	CSARRATDYEQYF
NA	TRBV12-3/TRBV12-4	TRBJ1-6	CASSSDREGNSLLHF
NA	TRBV28	TRBJ2-1	CASSADTLSYNEQFF
NA	TRBV7-9	TRBJ1-1	CASTVTADTEAFF
NA	TRBV12-3/TRBV12-4	TRBJ1-2	CASSPQGWGYGYTF
NA	TRBV12-3/TRBV12-4	TRBJ2-5	CASSPGTAREETQYF
few	TRBV6-1	TRBJ1-3	CASRRDISGNTIYF
NA	TRBV12-3/TRBV12-4	TRBJ2-1	CASSNRNGVRNEQFF
NA	TRBV27	TRBJ1-4	CASSLYGGRGEKLFF
few	TRBV7-2	TRBJ2-3	CASSLVRVGDTQYF
few	TRBV14	TRBJ2-5	CASSPWTVQETQYF
NA	TRBV7-8	TRBJ2-6	CASSSGTGESGANVLTF
few	TRBV7-3	TRBJ2-3	CASSSTGTDTQYF
few	TRBV28	TRBJ2-3	CASSFEYSYREDTQYF
few	TRBV10-3	TRBJ1-4	CAIGEKLFF
NA	TRBV7-3	TRBJ1-1	CASSIGQGTTEAFF
NA	TRBV20-1	TRBJ1-2	CSARTGLNYGYTF
few	TRBV20-1	TRBJ1-2	CSARDSLPGQGAGDYGYTF
NA	TRBV7-9	TRBJ1-3	CASSLMGSGNTIYF
NA	TRBV12-3/TRBV12-4	TRBJ2-7	CASSLGTLSYEQYF
few	TRBV27	TRBJ1-2	CASRQTGQGHYGYTF
NA	TRBV6-5	TRBJ2-5	CASRPGTSAETQYF
NA	TRBV28	TRBJ2-3	CASSLGGRRTDTQYF
few	TRBV29-1	TRBJ2-1	CSVEDYRLEQFF
NA	TRBV14	TRBJ2-7	CASSQFQGLSYEQYF
NA	TRBV6-5	TRBJ1-3	CASSRGQGGNTIYF
few	TRBV5-1	TRBJ2-2	CASSLNNGNTGELFF
few	TRBV20-1	TRBJ2-2	CSARDQGGRATGELFF
NA	TRBV23-1	TRBJ2-5	CASSHRGSQETQYF
NA	TRBV20-1	NA	CSARDIAGSSYEQYF
once	TRBV14	TRBJ2-7	CASSQDLREDYEQYF
NA	TRBV7-3	TRBJ2-5	CASSLTPGGQETQYF
NA	TRBV3-1	TRBJ2-4	CASSQVAGKNIQYF
NA	TRBV7-2	NA	CASSRPPSGSRNEQFF
NA	TRBV7-9	TRBJ1-4	CASSFSGQANEKLFF
NA	TRBV28	TRBJ1-4	CASSGSPRGEKLFF
few	TRBV7-9	TRBJ1-2	CASSALNRGDYGYTF
NA	TRBV10-3	TRBJ2-7	CAISEEKVSSYEQYF
few	TRBV5-1	TRBJ1-1	CASSKPASGEGTEAFF
many	TRBV7-3	TRBJ2-3	CASSLDRGTDTQYF
few	TRBV20-1	TRBJ2-1	CSADGSGAYGEQFF
NA	TRBV6-2/TRBV6-3	TRBJ2-3	CASRSFSPNTDTQYF
NA	TRBV4-3	TRBJ1-1	CASSLLREENTEAFF
NA	TRBV12-5	TRBJ2-3	CASGPTRQGPSTDTQYF
few	TRBV20-1	TRBJ2-7	CSASFQRGNYEQYF
few	TRBV3-1	TRBJ2-7	CASSQGYRYEQYF
NA	TRBV12-3/TRBV12-4	TRBJ1-5	CASSLINQPQHF